The 25 T cell receptor beta chains below were found in one sample sequenced in a study of identical twins. Via MiXCR, TCRdb re-called the 5' RACE reads, giving one row per CDR3 protein. The sample shows some 230,000 distinct CDR3 sequences, under 8.5% of them seen only once. The data also belong to a second study, concerning T cells expressing NK-cell markers.

Sequenced sample: CD8+ T cells sorted from blood. These receptors all stem from a woman younger than 35 in good health.

In its sample, this clonotype was seen a few times. The J gene is TRBJ1-2, the V gene TRBV18, with 7 positions matching TRBD1. V shed 3 bases, J shed 8 bases, and the junction held 6 bases outside the gene matches. The germline CDR1 and CDR2 sequences are KGHSH and LQKENI. The CDR3 totals 13 residues. CDR3 bases: TGTGCCAGCTCACCCTGGGACAGTCAAGGCTACACCTTC. Protein: CASSPWDSQGYTF.

This chain joins TRBV5-6 and TRBJ1-2; D gene ambiguous. The germline V gene encodes CDR1 SGHDT and CDR2 YYEEEE. CDR3 length: 13 residues. V was clipped by 0 bases and J by 4 bases, with 7 bases between them. CDR3 nucleotides: TGTGCCAGCAGCTTGGGGAGCCTCTATGGCTACACCTTC. It is translated as CASSLGSLYGYTF.

This clonotype appeared once. It may be a read error: a sequence one base away is much more abundant. The V and J genes are TRBV7-2 and TRBJ1-2; TRBD1 matches at 8 bases. CDR3 length: 13 amino acids. Per the germline V gene, CDR1 is SGHTA and CDR2 is FQGNSA. The DNA for the CDR3 is TGTTCCAGCAGCTTCCAGGGGGCGCCTGGCTACACCTTC. Its translation: CSSSFQGAPGYTF.

DNA of the CDR3: TGTGCCAGCAGCCAAGGTAGCGGGGTATACAATGAGCAGTTCTTC. Encoded protein: CASSQGSGVYNEQFF. This chain links TRBV14 with TRBJ2-1; 8 positions match TRBD2. The germline gives CDR1 SGHDN, CDR2 FVKESK. The CDR3 is made up of 15 amino acids. V trimming: 1 base; J trimming: 4 bases; junction bases outside the gene matches: 3.

At least ten counts were recorded for this clonotype. Here the CDR3 DNA reads TGTGCCAGCAACGAAATTTCCGGGGTGAACGAGCAGTACTTC. Translation: CASNEISGVNEQYF. This sequence joins TRBV7-9 and TRBJ2-7, with TRBD2 as a possible D gene (5 bases). Germline V lookup: CDR1 SEHNR, CDR2 FQNEAQ (reference sequence). The CDR3 is 14 residues long. V was trimmed by 7 bases and J by 5 bases, leaving 18 bases between them.

This clonotype was counted between two and nine times. This chain joins TRBV7-9 and TRBJ2-5; 7 nucleotides line up with TRBD2. There are 15 residues in the CDR3. Trimming cost V 5 bases and J 2 bases; bases outside gene matches: 8. Looked up from germline, CDR1 is SEHNR and CDR2 is FQNEAQ (reference sequence). CDR3 residues: CASSNPSSGQETQYF. CDR3 nucleotide sequence: TGTGCCAGCAGCAACCCATCTAGCGGTCAAGAGACCCAGTACTTC.

This clonotype was detected ten times or more. The chain carries TRBV12-3 or TRBV12-4 and TRBJ1-1, with no clear D. The CDR3 sequence is 14 residues long. Deletions cut 1 base from V and 0 bases from J, with 6 bases between. The CDR3 reads CASSLGHLNTEAFF. DNA of the CDR3: TGTGCCAGCAGTTTAGGTCACTTGAACACTGAAGCTTTCTTT.

This clonotype came up many times. Germline and junction disagree at one end, which may indicate a read error. The chain is built from TRBV7-7 and TRBJ1-6; D uncertain. Looked up from germline, CDR1 is SSHAT and CDR2 is FNYEAQ (reference sequence). The CDR3 covers 11 residues. The CDR3, as DNA: TGTGCTAGCAGCCCCAATAGGCCCCTCCACTTT. Translated: CASSPNRPLHF.

This clonotype was observed a few times. This chain uses TRBV5-1 with TRBJ1-2; 8 nucleotides match TRBD1. CDR1 and CDR2 (germline): SGHRS, YFSETQ. The CDR3 contains 15 residues. Germline trimming cut 3 bases from V and 4 bases from J; bases unmatched to any gene: 8. CDR3 sequence: CASSSADREGYGYTF. DNA of the CDR3: TGCGCCAGCAGCTCAGCGGACAGGGAAGGCTATGGCTACACCTTC.

This clonotype has a handful of counts. V is TRBV6-1 and J is TRBJ2-1; TRBD2 agrees at 10 bases. This CDR3 is 16 amino acids long. Germline V gene data show CDR1 as MNHNS and CDR2 as SASEGT. The V and J ends lost 8 bases and 3 bases, in that order; junction bases with no gene match: 10. This CDR3 reads CASGPLPSGGYNEQFF. DNA for the CDR3: TGTGCCAGCGGCCCTCTGCCTAGCGGGGGCTACAATGAGCAGTTCTTC.

This clonotype was seen ten or more times. The V and J genes are TRBV3-1 and TRBJ2-1, with D hard to call. V shed 4 bases and J shed 10 bases, with 11 bases lying between them. The CDR3 is 12 residues long. Germline CDR1 and CDR2: LGHDT and YNNKEL (reference sequence). CDR3: CASSRPTHEQFF. The CDR3 region has the DNA TGTGCCAGCAGCCGCCCCACCCACGAGCAGTTCTTC.

The rearrangement uses TRBV19 and TRBJ2-7, with D tentatively TRBD1 (5 bases). Germline CDR1 is LNHDA and CDR2 is SQIVND (reference sequence). Trimming left V 8 bases short and J 3 bases short, with 17 bases between. The CDR3 spans 14 residues. The CDR3 reads CASSQGPLFYEQYF. The CDR3 DNA reads as TGTGCCAGTTCTCAGGGCCCCCTGTTCTACGAGCAGTACTTC.

The J gene is TRBJ1-1, the V gene TRBV7-6; D is undetermined. V shed 5 bases and J shed 3 bases, with 7 bases lying between them. CDR3 length equals 12 residues. In germline, CDR1 is SGHVS, CDR2 FNYEAQ. DNA for the CDR3: TGTGCCAGCAGCCAGAGGGACACTGAAGCTTTCTTT. This sequence encodes CASSQRDTEAFF.

The table lists this clonotype with a few counts. The chain has TRBV27 and TRBJ2-7; 7 nucleotides line up with TRBD2. The CDR3 length is 14 residues. J was trimmed by 2 bases and V by 3 bases; bases with no gene match: 4. Germline V CDR1 and CDR2: MNHEY, SMNVEV (reference sequence). Here the CDR3 reads CASSFGGGPYEQYF. The DNA for the CDR3 is TGTGCCAGCAGTTTTGGGGGAGGGCCCTACGAGCAGTACTTC.

This clonotype has at least ten counts. The rearrangement uses TRBV7-9 and TRBJ2-7, with D tentatively TRBD1 or TRBD2 (7 bases each). Trimming took 7 bases from V and 2 from J, leaving 15 bases between them. The CDR3 has 14 residues. The germline gives CDR1 SEHNR, CDR2 FQNEAQ (reference sequence). The CDR3 here is CASTPTGRAYEQYF. The CDR3 DNA reads as TGTGCCAGCACCCCGACAGGGAGGGCCTACGAGCAGTACTTC.

This clonotype was recorded many times. The DNA of the CDR3 is TGTGCCAGCAGCGCCCCGGGACACCTCCTCGTGGCAGATACGCAGTATTTT. Amino acid sequence: CASSAPGHLLVADTQYF. The chain links TRBV21-1 to TRBJ2-3; the table names TRBD1, a call not compared with the DNA. TRBV21-1 is termed a pseudogene. There are 17 residues in the CDR3.

The chain couples TRBV5-6 to TRBJ2-4; D may be TRBD1 (6 bases). V lost 4 bases and J 5 bases, leaving 10 bases between the germline ends. Germline V lookup: CDR1 SGHDT, CDR2 YYEEEE. CDR3 size: 13 residues. CDR3 amino acids: CASSQGSENIQYF. CDR3 coding DNA: TGTGCCAGCAGCCAGGGGTCGGAAAACATTCAGTACTTC.

The CDR3 bases are TGTGCCAGCAGCCTCCGATCCCCAAGGGCGAACACTGAAGCTTTCTTT. Its protein product is CASSLRSPRANTEAFF. The gene calls are TRBV12-3 or TRBV12-4 and TRBJ1-1; no firm D call. The CDR3 has 16 amino acids. Trimming removed 6 bases from V and 1 base from J, with 18 bases in between.

The chain couples TRBV11-3 to TRBJ2-7; D ambiguous. The CDR3 runs to 15 residues. Trimming took off 1 base at V and 2 bases at J, with 12 bases between the two ends. The germline V gene encodes CDR1 SGHNT and CDR2 YENEEA. CDR3 sequence: CASSLAVAAPYEQYF. For the CDR3, the DNA is TGTGCCAGCAGCTTAGCAGTAGCCGCCCCCTACGAGCAGTACTTC.

At least ten counts were recorded for this clonotype. This sequence joins TRBV5-1 and TRBJ2-3; 11 positions agree with TRBD2. The J segment lost 5 bases and the V segment lost 2 bases, leaving 4 bases of the junction unmatched. CDR3 length equals 15 residues. Germline values: CDR1 SGHRS, CDR2 YFSETQ. The CDR3 nucleotides read TGCGCCAGCAGCTTTACTAGCGGGAGAGGAGATACGCAGTATTTT. It is translated as CASSFTSGRGDTQYF.

This clonotype turned up a few times. CDR3 in DNA: TGTGCCAGCAGTTATCCGGGGGGTCGCGAAAAGGCAGTAGGCTCCTACAATGAGCAGTTCTTC. It translates to CASSYPGGREKAVGSYNEQFF. This chain uses TRBV6-2 or TRBV6-3 with TRBJ2-1, with 7 bases fitting TRBD2. The germline V gene has CDR1 MNHEY and CDR2 SVGEGT. CDR3 length: 21 residues. J gave up 0 bases and V 3 bases, and 20 bases lay outside the gene matches.

This clonotype was observed many times. The V call is TRBV12-3 or TRBV12-4, the J call TRBJ1-1, with D unclear. Trimming stripped 7 bases from V and 3 bases from J, with 12 bases between. CDR3 length equals 13 residues. The DNA of the CDR3 is TGTGCCAGCAACCCTAGTGGGGACACTGAAGCTTTCTTT. Its translation: CASNPSGDTEAFF.

This clonotype has ten or more counts. The V gene is TRBV6-4, the J gene TRBJ1-5, with 8 bases fitting TRBD1. Germline assignment: CDR1 MRHNA and CDR2 SNTAGT. The CDR3 length is 16 residues. Trimming at V came to 9 bases and at J to 0 bases, leaving 10 bases not matched to a gene. CDR3 bases: TGTGCCAGTAGAAGGGACAGGTCGAATAGCAATCAGCCCCAGCATTTT. It yields the protein CASRRDRSNSNQPQHF.

This chain joins TRBV3-1 and TRBJ2-7; TRBD1 aligns across 7 bases. J was trimmed by 6 bases and V by 3 bases; bases with no gene match: 11. Germline CDR1 is LGHDT and CDR2 is YNNKEL (reference sequence). This CDR3 is built from 15 residues. CDR3 DNA: TGTGCCAGCAGCCAGGGGAATTGGACAGGAGGCGAGCAGTACTTC. Protein: CASSQGNWTGGEQYF.

This clonotype was counted many times. The rearrangement uses TRBV5-1 and TRBJ2-7; D remains ambiguous. CDR1 is SGHRS and CDR2 is YFSETQ in the germline V gene. V shed 6 bases and J shed 0 bases, with 13 bases lying between them. The CDR3 has 14 amino acids. The CDR3 is CASISDLSSYEQYF. CDR3 DNA: TGCGCCAGCATCTCGGATCTTAGCTCCTACGAGCAGTACTTC.